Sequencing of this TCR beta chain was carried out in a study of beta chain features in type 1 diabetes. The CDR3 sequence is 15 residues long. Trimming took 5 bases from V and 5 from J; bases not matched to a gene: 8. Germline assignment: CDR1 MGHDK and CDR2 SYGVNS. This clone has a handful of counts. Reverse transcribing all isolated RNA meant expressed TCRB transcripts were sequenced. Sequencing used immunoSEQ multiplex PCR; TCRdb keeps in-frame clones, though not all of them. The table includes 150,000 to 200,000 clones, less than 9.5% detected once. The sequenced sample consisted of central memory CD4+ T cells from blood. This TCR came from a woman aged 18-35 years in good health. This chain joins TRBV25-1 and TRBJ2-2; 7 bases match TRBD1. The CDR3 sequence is CASSPLDRQTGELFF. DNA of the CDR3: TGTGCCAGCAGTCCCCTGGACAGGCAAACCGGGGAGCTGTTTTTT.